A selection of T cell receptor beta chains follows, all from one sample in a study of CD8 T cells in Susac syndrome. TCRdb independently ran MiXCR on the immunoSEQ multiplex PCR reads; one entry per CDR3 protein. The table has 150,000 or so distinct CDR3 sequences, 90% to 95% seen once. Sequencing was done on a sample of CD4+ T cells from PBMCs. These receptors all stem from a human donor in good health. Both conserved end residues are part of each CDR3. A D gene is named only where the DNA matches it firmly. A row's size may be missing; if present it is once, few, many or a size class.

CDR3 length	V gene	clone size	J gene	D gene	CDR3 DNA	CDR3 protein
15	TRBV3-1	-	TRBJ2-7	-	TGTGCCAGCAGCCAACAGGCAGGGGCCCTCTACGAGCAGTACTTC	CASSQQAGALYEQYF
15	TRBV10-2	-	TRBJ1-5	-	TGCGCCAGCAGTGAGTCGACAGGCCGAAATCAGCCCCAGCATTTT	CASSESTGRNQPQHF
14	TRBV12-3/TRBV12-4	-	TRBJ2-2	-	TGTGCCAGCAGCCCCTCGGGGGTCACCGGGGAGCTGTTTTTT	CASSPSGVTGELFF
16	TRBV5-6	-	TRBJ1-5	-	TGTGCCAGCAGCGCAACCGGGACGAATCATGGGGAAGACCAGCATTTT	CASSATGTNHGEDQHF
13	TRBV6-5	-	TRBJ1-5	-	TGTGCCAGCAGTTACTCGAGAGGTCAGCCCCAGCATTTT	CASSYSRGQPQHF
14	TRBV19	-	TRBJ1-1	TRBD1	TGTGCCAGTACCCGGACAGGGGGCTTCACTGAAGCTTTCTTT	CASTRTGGFTEAFF
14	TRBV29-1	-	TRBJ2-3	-	TGCAGCGTTGAATTGTGGGGGAGCACAGATACGCAGTATTTT	CSVELWGSTDTQYF
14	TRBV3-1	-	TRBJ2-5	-	TGTGCCAGCAGCCAAGGTTGGGGCACGGAGACCCAGTACTTC	CASSQGWGTETQYF
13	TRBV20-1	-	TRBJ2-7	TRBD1	TGCAGTGCTACTACAGGGGTGGGTTACGAGCAGTACTTC	CSATTGVGYEQYF
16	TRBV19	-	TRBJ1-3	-	TGTGCCAGTAGTATGAAAAGGCGGAACTCTGGAAACACCATATATTTT	CASSMKRRNSGNTIYF
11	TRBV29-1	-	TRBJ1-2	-	TGCAGCGTTGAAAATCTGGGGGGCTACACCTTC	CSVENLGGYTF
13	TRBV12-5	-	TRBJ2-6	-	TGTGCTAGTGGATTTACTGGGGCCAACGTCCTGACTTTC	CASGFTGANVLTF
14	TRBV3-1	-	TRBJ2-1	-	TGTGCCAGCAGCCAAGACCTAGGCTACAATGAGCAGTTCTTC	CASSQDLGYNEQFF
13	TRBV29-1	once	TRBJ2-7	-	TGCAGCGTTGATAGGGGGGACTCCTACGAGCAGTACTTC	CSVDRGDSYEQYF
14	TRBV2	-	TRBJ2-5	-	TGTGCCAGCAAGGAGGGTCTAGGGGGAAAGACCCAGTACTTC	CASKEGLGGKTQYF